These T cell receptor beta chains were read from a single sample in a study of shared clonotypes between healthy human individuals. TCRdb's copy holds only in-frame clones and misses some; the assay was immunoSEQ multiplex PCR. The repertoire consists of under 1,900,000 clones, with 97% to 99% occurring once and the leading ten covering under 0.45%. The specimen was naive CD4+ T cells sorted from blood. The receptor set was obtained from a man aged 25-40 years in good health. CDR3s include the opening cysteine and the closing phenylalanine or tryptophan. D genes are given only for firm matches. Clone size appears in some rows only: once, few, many, or a class for an expanded clone.

.,.,TRBJ2-2,TRBV9,TGTGCCAGCAGCGTAGTGGCGACATTCCACACCGGGGAGCTGTTTTTT,CASSVVATFHTGELFF
.,.,TRBJ1-4,TRBV9,TGTGCCAGCAGCCCCGGGCGGTTAGCAACTAATGAAAAACTGTTTTTT,CASSPGRLATNEKLFF
TRBD1,.,TRBJ2-1,TRBV10-3,TGTGCCATCAGTGCAGGGGGCAATGAGCAGTTCTTC,CAISAGGNEQFF
.,.,TRBJ1-3,TRBV9,TGTGCCAGCAGCGTAGTGGCAGGTGGAAACACCATATATTTT,CASSVVAGGNTIYF
TRBD1,.,TRBJ2-7,TRBV27,TGTGCCAGCCGACAGGGTACTTACGAGCAGTACTTC,CASRQGTYEQYF
TRBD2,.,TRBJ2-7,TRBV28,TGTGCCAGCAGTCTGGGACTAGCGGGAGGGTACGAGCAGTACTTC,CASSLGLAGGYEQYF
.,once,TRBJ2-1,TRBV5-1,TGCGCCAGCAGCTTGGACGGCTTTGGCAATGAGCAGTTCTTC,CASSLDGFGNEQFF
.,.,TRBJ2-7,TRBV13,TGTGCCAGCAGCTTCGGCAAGGGCCCTAATTACTACGAGCAGTACTTC,CASSFGKGPNYYEQYF
TRBD2,.,TRBJ2-2,TRBV7-6,TGTGCCAGCAGCTTAGTGGCGTATTGGGGACTAGCGGGAGCGGGCACCGGGGAGCTGTTTTTT,CASSLVAYWGLAGAGTGELFF
.,.,TRBJ2-7,TRBV21-1,TGTGCCAGCAGCAAAGGCCCATCATCCTCCTACGAGCAGTACTTC,CASSKGPSSSYEQYF
TRBD2,once,TRBJ2-1,TRBV5-4,TGTGCCAGCAGCCTGGGACTAGCGGGAGGAAGGGGATCCTACAATGAGCAGTTCTTC,CASSLGLAGGRGSYNEQFF
.,.,TRBJ1-3,TRBV9,TGTGCCAGCAGCGAGGAGTTCGGAAACACCATATATTTT,CASSEEFGNTIYF
.,once,TRBJ2-3,TRBV5-8,TGTGCCAGCAGCGGACGAAGGGCCCGCACAGATACGCAGTATTTT,CASSGRRARTDTQYF
.,.,TRBJ2-5,TRBV19,TGTGCCAGTAGTCCCCCTGGACCCCCCGGAGGGACCCAGTACTTC,CASSPPGPPGGTQYF
.,.,TRBJ2-2,TRBV5-4,TGTGCCACCACCTCTCAGGCGGCGAACACCGGGGAGCTGTTTTTT,CATTSQAANTGELFF
.,.,TRBJ2-2,TRBV5-1,TGCGCCAGCAGCTTGGGAGCGGGCACCGGGGAGCTGTTTTTT,CASSLGAGTGELFF
TRBD1,.,TRBJ1-2,TRBV2,TGTGCCAGCTACAGGGGGCTCTTTTCTAGGGGAGATGGAGGCTACACCTTC,CASYRGLFSRGDGGYTF
.,once,TRBJ2-5,TRBV6-6,TGTGCCAGCAGGACAGTACAAGAGACCCAGTACTTC,CASRTVQETQYF
.,.,TRBJ1-1,TRBV7-9,TGTGCCAGCAGCCCGAAACCGGGTCGCGGGGACACTGAAGCTTTCTTT,CASSPKPGRGDTEAFF
TRBD1,once,TRBJ2-7,TRBV6-1,TGTGCCAGCAGCAGCCGGGACAGGGTATACGAGCAGTACTTC,CASSSRDRVYEQYF
TRBD1,.,TRBJ1-5,TRBV2,TGTGCCAGCAGTGGAACAGGGGGCAATCAGCCCCAGCATTTT,CASSGTGGNQPQHF
TRBD2,.,TRBJ2-5,TRBV7-2,TGTGCCAGCAGCCGACCCCCTAGCGGGGCTCAAGAGACCCAGTACTTC,CASSRPPSGAQETQYF
.,.,TRBJ2-1,TRBV7-8,TGTGCCAGCAGCTTAGCGGACCTCGGTGAGCAGTTCTTC,CASSLADLGEQFF
.,.,TRBJ1-6,TRBV5-4,TGTGCCAGCAGCACCCGGGGGGCAGGTAATTCACCCCTCCACTTT,CASSTRGAGNSPLHF
.,.,TRBJ2-2,TRBV2,TGTGCCACCACAAACACCGGGGAGCTGTTTTTT,CATTNTGELFF
.,once,TRBJ1-4,TRBV27,TGTGCCTCCCGGGACACCCTTAATGAAAAACTGTTTTTT,CASRDTLNEKLFF
.,.,TRBJ1-2,TRBV28,TGTGCCAGCAGTTTAGGGGGCGCTTATGGCTACACCTTC,CASSLGGAYGYTF
.,.,TRBJ2-3,TRBV5-4,TGTGCCAGCAGCTTGGGCGATACGCAGTATTTT,CASSLGDTQYF
TRBD2,.,TRBJ2-3,TRBV2,TGTGCCAGCAGTGAGGCGGGAGTCGGCACAGATACGCAGTATTTT,CASSEAGVGTDTQYF
.,.,TRBJ2-3,TRBV21-1,TGTGCCAGCAGCAAAGAGGCGGGAGGAGGGCCAGATACGCAGTATTTT,CASSKEAGGGPDTQYF
.,.,TRBJ1-2,TRBV2,TGTGCCAGCAGGGATCGGACAGCTGACTATGGCTACACCTTC,CASRDRTADYGYTF
.,.,TRBJ2-7,TRBV5-1,TGCGCCAGCAGCTTGGGTCCCCACAGAGATCCCTACGAGCAGTACTTC,CASSLGPHRDPYEQYF
TRBD2,.,TRBJ2-3,TRBV10-1,TGCGCCAGCAGCGGGACCTTTGGGCTAGCGGGAACCACAGATACGCAGTATTTT,CASSGTFGLAGTTDTQYF
.,.,TRBJ2-7,TRBV7-9,TGTGCCAGCAGTCAGGGGACTGGATTCTACGAGCAGTACTTC,CASSQGTGFYEQYF
TRBD2,.,TRBJ2-1,TRBV10-1,TGCGCCAGTTCTTCTCTCGGGAGGGCCAATGAGCAGTTCTTC,CASSSLGRANEQFF
TRBD1,.,TRBJ1-1,TRBV29-1,TGCAGCGTTGAAGGTCTCGCAGGGGGTTGGATGAACACTGAAGCTTTCTTT,CSVEGLAGGWMNTEAFF
TRBD2,.,TRBJ2-7,TRBV11-2,TGTGCCAGCAGCATTGGGACTAGCGGGAGATACGAGCAGTACTTC,CASSIGTSGRYEQYF
.,.,TRBJ1-4,TRBV7-2,TGTGCCAGCAGCCCACGGTCGAGGGGGTACGAAAAACTGTTTTTT,CASSPRSRGYEKLFF
TRBD1,.,TRBJ1-2,TRBV2,TGTGCCAGCAGTGAACTGAGGGGGCAAGACTATGGCTACACCTTC,CASSELRGQDYGYTF
TRBD2,.,TRBJ2-1,TRBV29-1,TGCAGCGTTGTGTTGCGGCTAGCGGTAGACTACAATGAGCAGTTCTTC,CSVVLRLAVDYNEQFF
.,.,TRBJ2-2,TRBV19,TGTGCCAGTAGTATCTGGCACACCGGGGAGCTGTTTTTT,CASSIWHTGELFF
TRBD1,.,TRBJ1-5,TRBV15,TGTGCCACCGCAAAAGTCAGGGGACAGAGTAGCAATCAGCCCCAGCATTTT,CATAKVRGQSSNQPQHF
.,.,TRBJ1-4,TRBV4-3,TGCGCCAGCAGCCAAGGAAGGCCGGCCAGGGGCATAGGCGAAAAACTGTTTTTT,CASSQGRPARGIGEKLFF